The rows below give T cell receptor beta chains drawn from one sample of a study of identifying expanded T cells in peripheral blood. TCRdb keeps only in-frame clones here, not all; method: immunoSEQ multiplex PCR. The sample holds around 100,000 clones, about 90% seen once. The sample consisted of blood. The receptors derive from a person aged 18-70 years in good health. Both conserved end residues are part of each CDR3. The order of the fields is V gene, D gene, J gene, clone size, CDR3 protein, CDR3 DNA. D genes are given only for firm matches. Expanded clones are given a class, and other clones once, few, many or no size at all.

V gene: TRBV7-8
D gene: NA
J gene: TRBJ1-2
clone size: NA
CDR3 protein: CASSLREGRGGYTF
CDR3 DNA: TGTGCCAGCAGCTTAAGAGAGGGTAGAGGTGGCTACACCTTC

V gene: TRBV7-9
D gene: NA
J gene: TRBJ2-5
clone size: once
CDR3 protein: CASSLAPEETQYF
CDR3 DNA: TGTGCCAGCAGCTTAGCGCCAGAAGAGACCCAGTACTTC

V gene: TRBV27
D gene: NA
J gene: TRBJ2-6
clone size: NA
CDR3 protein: CASSPHGANVLTF
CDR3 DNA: TGTGCCAGCAGCCCACACGGGGCCAACGTCCTGACTTTC

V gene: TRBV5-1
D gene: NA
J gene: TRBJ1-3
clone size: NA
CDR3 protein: CASRHGDGGHGNTIYF
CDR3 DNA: TGCGCCAGCAGGCACGGGGACGGGGGCCATGGAAACACCATATATTTT

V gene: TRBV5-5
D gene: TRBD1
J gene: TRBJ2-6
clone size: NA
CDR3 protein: CASSLLGRGSGGSGANVLTF
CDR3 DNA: TGTGCCAGCAGCTTGTTGGGCCGCGGGTCAGGGGGATCTGGGGCCAACGTCCTGACTTTC

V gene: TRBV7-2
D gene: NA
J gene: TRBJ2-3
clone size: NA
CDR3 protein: CASSPSAGLAHTQYF
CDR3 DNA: TGTGCCAGCAGCCCGTCTGCGGGTCTGGCCCATACGCAGTATTTT

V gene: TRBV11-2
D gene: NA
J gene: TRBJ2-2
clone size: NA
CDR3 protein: CASSFSGNTGELFF
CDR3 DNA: TGTGCCAGCAGCTTCTCGGGAAACACCGGGGAGCTGTTTTTT

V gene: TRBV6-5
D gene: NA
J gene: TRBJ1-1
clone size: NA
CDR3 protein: CASSPLVASRTEAFF
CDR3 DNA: TGTGCCAGCAGCCCACTTGTGGCCTCTCGGACTGAAGCTTTCTTT

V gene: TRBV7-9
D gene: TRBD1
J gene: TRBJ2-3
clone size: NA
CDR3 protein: CASSPPGTGGASTQYF
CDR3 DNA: TGTGCCAGCAGCCCCCCCGGGACAGGGGGGGCCTCTACGCAGTATTTT

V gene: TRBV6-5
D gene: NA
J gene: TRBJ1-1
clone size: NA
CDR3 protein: CASLAFGALNTEAFF
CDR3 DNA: TGTGCCAGCTTGGCGTTCGGGGCATTGAACACTGAAGCTTTCTTT

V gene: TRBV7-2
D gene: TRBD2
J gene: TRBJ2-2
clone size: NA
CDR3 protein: CASSRAPGGRAGELFF
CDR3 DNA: TGTGCCAGCAGCCGGGCCCCGGGAGGGCGGGCCGGGGAGCTGTTTTTT

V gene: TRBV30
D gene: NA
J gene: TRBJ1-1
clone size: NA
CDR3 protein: CALEEGGRTEAFF
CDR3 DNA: TGTGCCTTGGAGGAGGGGGGGCGGACTGAAGCTTTCTTT

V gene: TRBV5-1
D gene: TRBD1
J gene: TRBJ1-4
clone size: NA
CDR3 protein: CASSSTGEKLFF
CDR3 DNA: TGCGCCAGCAGCTCGACAGGGGAAAAACTGTTTTTT

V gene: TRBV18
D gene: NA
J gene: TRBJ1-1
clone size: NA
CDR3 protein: CASSDFGHPNTEAFF
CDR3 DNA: TGTGCCAGCTCAGATTTTGGACACCCTAACACTGAAGCTTTCTTT

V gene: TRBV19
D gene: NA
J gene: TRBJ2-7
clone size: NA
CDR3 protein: CASSRRASREQYF
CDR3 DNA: TGTGCCAGTAGTAGACGGGCCTCCCGCGAGCAGTACTTC

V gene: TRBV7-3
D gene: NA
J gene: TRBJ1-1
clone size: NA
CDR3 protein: CASSLSLNTEAFF
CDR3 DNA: TGTGCCAGCAGCTTAAGCTTGAACACTGAAGCTTTCTTT

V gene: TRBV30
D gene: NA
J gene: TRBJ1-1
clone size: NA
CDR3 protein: CAFITGSNTEAFF
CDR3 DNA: TGTGCCTTCATCACAGGGTCGAACACTGAAGCTTTCTTT

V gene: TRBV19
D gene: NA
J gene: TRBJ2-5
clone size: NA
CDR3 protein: CASSRDNQETQYF
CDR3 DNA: TGTGCCAGTAGTAGGGACAACCAAGAGACCCAGTACTTC

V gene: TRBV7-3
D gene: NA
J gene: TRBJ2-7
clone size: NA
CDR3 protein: CASSGLDLPKDYEQYF
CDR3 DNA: TGTGCCAGCAGCGGCCTGGACTTACCAAAAGACTACGAGCAGTACTTC

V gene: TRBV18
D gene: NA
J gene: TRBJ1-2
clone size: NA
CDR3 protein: CASSPTGDYGYTF
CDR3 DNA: TGTGCCAGCTCACCTACAGGAGACTATGGCTACACCTTC

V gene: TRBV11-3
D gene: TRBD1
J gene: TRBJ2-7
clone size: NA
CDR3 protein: CASSLAWTGDYEQYF
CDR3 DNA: TGTGCCAGCAGCTTAGCCTGGACAGGGGACTACGAGCAGTACTTC

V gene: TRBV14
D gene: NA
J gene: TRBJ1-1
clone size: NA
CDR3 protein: CASSQEGGRVYTEAFF
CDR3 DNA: TGTGCCAGCAGCCAAGAAGGCGGCAGGGTCTACACTGAAGCTTTCTTT

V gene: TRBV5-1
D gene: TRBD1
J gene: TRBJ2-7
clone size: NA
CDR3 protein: CASKRTGQSNYEQYF
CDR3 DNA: TGCGCCAGCAAGAGGACGGGACAGTCCAACTACGAGCAGTACTTC

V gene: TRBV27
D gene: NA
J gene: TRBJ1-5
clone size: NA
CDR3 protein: CASSLSSRVAQPQHF
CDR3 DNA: TGTGCCAGCAGTTTATCAAGCAGGGTGGCACAGCCCCAGCATTTT

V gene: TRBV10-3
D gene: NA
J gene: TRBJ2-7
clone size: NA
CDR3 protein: CAISARDQTYEQYF
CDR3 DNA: TGTGCCATCAGTGCCCGGGACCAAACCTACGAGCAGTACTTC

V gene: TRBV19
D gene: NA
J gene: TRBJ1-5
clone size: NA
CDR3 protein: CASSIGRGGNNQPQHF
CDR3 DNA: TGTGCCAGTAGTATTGGAAGGGGGGGGAATAATCAGCCCCAGCATTTT

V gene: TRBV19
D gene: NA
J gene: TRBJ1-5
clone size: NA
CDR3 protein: CATEGRAVMGQPQHF
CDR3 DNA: TGTGCCACCGAAGGCAGGGCGGTAATGGGTCAGCCCCAGCATTTT

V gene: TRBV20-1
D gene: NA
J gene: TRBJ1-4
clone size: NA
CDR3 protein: CSASDNEKLFF
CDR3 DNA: TGCAGTGCTTCGGATAATGAAAAACTGTTTTTT

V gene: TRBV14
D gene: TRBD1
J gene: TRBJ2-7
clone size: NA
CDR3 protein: CASSQQQGAGEQYF
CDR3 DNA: TGTGCCAGCAGCCAACAACAGGGGGCCGGCGAGCAGTACTTC

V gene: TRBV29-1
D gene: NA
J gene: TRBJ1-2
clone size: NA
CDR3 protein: CSVDYREIWGGYTF
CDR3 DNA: TGCAGCGTTGATTATCGCGAGATCTGGGGCGGCTACACCTTC

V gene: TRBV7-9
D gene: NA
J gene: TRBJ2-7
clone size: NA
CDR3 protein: CASSLAGATGEQYF
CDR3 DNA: TGTGCCAGCAGCTTAGCCGGGGCCACGGGCGAGCAGTACTTC

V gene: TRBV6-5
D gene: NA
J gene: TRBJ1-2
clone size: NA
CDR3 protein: CASSFGQTPRGYTF
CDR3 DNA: TGTGCCAGCAGTTTTGGACAGACTCCTCGGGGCTACACCTTC

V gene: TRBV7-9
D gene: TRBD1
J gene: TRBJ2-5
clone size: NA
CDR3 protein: CASSTDGTGWETQYF
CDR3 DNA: TGTGCCAGCAGCACAGACGGGACAGGGTGGGAGACCCAGTACTTC

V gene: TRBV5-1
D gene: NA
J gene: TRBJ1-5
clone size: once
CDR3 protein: CASSLGEGSQPQHF
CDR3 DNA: TGCGCCAGCAGCTTGGGAGAGGGTAGTCAGCCCCAGCATTTT

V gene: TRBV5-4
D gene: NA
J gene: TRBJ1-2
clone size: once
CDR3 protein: CASSLEVGINYGYTF
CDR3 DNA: TGTGCCAGCAGCTTGGAGGTAGGGATCAACTATGGCTACACCTTC

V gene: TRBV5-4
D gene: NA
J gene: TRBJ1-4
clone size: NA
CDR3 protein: CASSLRATNEKLFF
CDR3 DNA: TGTGCCAGCAGCCTGCGGGCAACTAATGAAAAACTGTTTTTT

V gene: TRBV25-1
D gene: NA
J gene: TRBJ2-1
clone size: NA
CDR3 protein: CASSDTQGSVSYNEQFF
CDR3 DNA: TGTGCCAGCAGTGATACTCAGGGGTCGGTCTCCTACAATGAGCAGTTCTTC

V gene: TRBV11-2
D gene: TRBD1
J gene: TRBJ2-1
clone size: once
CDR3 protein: CASSLQGASYNEQFF
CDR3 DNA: TGTGCCAGCAGCTTACAGGGGGCCTCCTACAATGAGCAGTTCTTC

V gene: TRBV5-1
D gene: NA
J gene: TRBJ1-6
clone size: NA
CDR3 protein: CASSLVSENSPLHF
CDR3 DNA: TGCGCCAGCAGCTTGGTGTCCGAGAATTCACCCCTCCACTTT

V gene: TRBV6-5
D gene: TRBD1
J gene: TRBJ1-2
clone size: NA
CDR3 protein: CASRAGQGRGYTF
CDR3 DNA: TGTGCCAGCAGGGCCGGACAGGGACGCGGCTACACCTTC

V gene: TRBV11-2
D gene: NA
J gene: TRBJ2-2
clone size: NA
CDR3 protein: CASSRVGFGELFF
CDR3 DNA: TGTGCCAGCAGCCGAGTAGGATTCGGGGAGCTGTTTTTT

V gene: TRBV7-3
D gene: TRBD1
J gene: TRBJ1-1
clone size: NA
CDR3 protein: CASSRQGITEAFF
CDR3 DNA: TGTGCCAGCAGCCGACAGGGAATCACTGAAGCTTTCTTT

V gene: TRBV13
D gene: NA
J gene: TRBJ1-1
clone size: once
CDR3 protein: CASSFKGENTEAFF
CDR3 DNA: TGTGCCAGCAGCTTTAAGGGGGAGAACACTGAAGCTTTCTTT

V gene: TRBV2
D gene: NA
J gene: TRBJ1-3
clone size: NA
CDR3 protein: CASGAPPIYF
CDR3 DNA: TGTGCCAGCGGGGCCCCGCCCATATATTTT

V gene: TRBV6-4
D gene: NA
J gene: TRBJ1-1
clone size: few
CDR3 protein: CASTRGQGEAFF
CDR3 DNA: TGTGCCAGCACCCGGGGGCAGGGTGAAGCTTTCTTT

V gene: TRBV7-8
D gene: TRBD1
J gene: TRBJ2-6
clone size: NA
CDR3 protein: CASTHRGDRGLAGANVLTF
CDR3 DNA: TGTGCCAGCACCCACCGGGGTGACAGGGGGCTTGCTGGGGCCAACGTCCTGACTTTC

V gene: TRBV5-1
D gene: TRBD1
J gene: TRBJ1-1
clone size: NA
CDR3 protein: CASSLDANRGDTEAFF
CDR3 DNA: TGCGCCAGCAGCCTCGACGCCAACAGGGGTGACACTGAAGCTTTCTTT

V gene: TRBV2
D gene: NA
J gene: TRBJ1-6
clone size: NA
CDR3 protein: CASSDTGMVSPLHF
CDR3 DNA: TGTGCCAGCAGCGATACAGGGATGGTTTCACCCCTCCACTTT

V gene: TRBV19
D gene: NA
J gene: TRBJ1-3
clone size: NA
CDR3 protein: CASSNSGNTIYF
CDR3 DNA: TGTGCCAGTAGTAACTCTGGAAACACCATATATTTT

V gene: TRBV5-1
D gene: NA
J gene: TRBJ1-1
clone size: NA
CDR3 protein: CASSTGSPRGTEAFF
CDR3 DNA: TGCGCCAGCAGCACCGGGTCCCCGAGGGGCACTGAAGCTTTCTTT

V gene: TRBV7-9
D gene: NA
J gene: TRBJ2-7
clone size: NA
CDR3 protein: CASSLDTTYEQYF
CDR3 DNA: TGTGCCAGCAGCTTAGACACAACCTACGAGCAGTACTTC

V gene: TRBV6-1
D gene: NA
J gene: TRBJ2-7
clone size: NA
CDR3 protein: CASRKQGYEQYF
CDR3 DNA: TGTGCCAGCAGAAAGCAGGGCTACGAGCAGTACTTC

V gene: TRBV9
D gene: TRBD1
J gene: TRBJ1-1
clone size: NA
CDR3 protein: CASGTGVNTEAFF
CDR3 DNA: TGTGCCAGTGGGACAGGGGTGAACACTGAAGCTTTCTTT

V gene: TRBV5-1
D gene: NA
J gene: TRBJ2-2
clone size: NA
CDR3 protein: CASSTGTPNTGELFF
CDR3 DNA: TGCGCCAGCAGCACCGGGACACCGAACACCGGGGAGCTGTTTTTT

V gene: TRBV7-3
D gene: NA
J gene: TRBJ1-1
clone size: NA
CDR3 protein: CASSPDSGSLEAFF
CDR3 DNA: TGTGCCAGCAGCCCGGACAGCGGCAGCCTTGAAGCTTTCTTT

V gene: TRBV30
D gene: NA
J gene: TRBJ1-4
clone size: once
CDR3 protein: CAWRDSGVRNEKLFF
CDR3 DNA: TGTGCCTGGAGGGACTCCGGGGTCCGAAATGAAAAACTGTTTTTT

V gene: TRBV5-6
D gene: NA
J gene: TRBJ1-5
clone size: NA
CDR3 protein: CASSFSAGDQPQHF
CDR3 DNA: TGTGCCAGCAGCTTCTCGGCAGGGGATCAGCCCCAGCATTTT

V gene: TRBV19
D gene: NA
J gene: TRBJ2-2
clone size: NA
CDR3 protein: CASSIPGAGELFF
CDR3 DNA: TGTGCCAGTAGTATACCGGGGGCCGGGGAGCTGTTTTTT

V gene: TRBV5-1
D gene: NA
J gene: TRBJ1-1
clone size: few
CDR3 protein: CASLLSIGRNTEAFF
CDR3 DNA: TGCGCCAGCCTACTATCCATCGGCAGGAACACTGAAGCTTTCTTT